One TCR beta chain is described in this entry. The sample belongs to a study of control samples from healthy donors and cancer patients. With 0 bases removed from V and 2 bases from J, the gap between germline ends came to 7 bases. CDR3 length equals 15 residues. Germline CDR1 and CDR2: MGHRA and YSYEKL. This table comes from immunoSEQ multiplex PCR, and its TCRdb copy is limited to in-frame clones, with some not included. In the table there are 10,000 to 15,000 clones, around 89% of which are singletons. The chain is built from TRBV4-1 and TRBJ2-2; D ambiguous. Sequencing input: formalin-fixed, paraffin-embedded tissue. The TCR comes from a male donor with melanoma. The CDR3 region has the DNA TGCGCCAGCAGCCAAGAACCCTTAAACACCGGGGAGCTGTTTTTT. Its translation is CASSQEPLNTGELFF.